These 17 T cell receptor beta chains originate from one sample sequenced in a study of cytotoxic CD8 clonotypes in ibrutinib-treated CLL. Generated by immunoSEQ multiplex PCR, the TCRdb table keeps only in-frame clones and is missing some. The sample shows roughly 110,000 clones, about 53% of them seen only once. The sample here was PBMCs, taken after 24 months of ibrutinib treatment. These receptors were taken from a human donor with chronic lymphocytic leukemia.

The rearrangement links TRBV18 to TRBJ2-7; 9 nucleotides align to TRBD1. In germline, CDR1 is KGHSH, CDR2 LQKENI. CDR3 length: 14 amino acids. V lost 6 bases to trimming and J lost 6 bases; unmatched junction nucleotides: 9. The CDR3 sequence: CASSSWDRAAEQYF. The CDR3 DNA sequence: TGTGCCAGCTCTTCCTGGGACAGGGCGGCCGAGCAGTACTTC.

In its sample, this clone was seen a few times. The V call is TRBV5-1, the J call TRBJ2-3; D not certain. CDR1 SGHRS and CDR2 YFSETQ come from the germline V gene. The length of the CDR3 is 12 residues. V lost 0 bases, J lost 2 bases, and 1 base lay in between. The CDR3 spells CASSLATDTQYF. DNA of the CDR3: TGCGCCAGCAGCTTGGCCACAGATACGCAGTATTTT. Together with reference TRBV5-1 and TRBJ2-3, the CDR3 gives the full variable domain: KAGVTQTPRYLIKTRGQQVTLSCSPISGHRSVSWYQQTPGQGLQFLFEYFSETQRNKGNFPGRFSGRQFSNSRSEMNVSTLELGDSALYLCASSLATDTQYFGPGTRLTVL.

This clone has just a few counts. The chain couples TRBV11-2 to TRBJ2-7; D gene ambiguous. The CDR3 runs 14 residues. Germline V CDR1 and CDR2: SGHAT, FQNNGV. V was clipped by 0 bases and J by 2 bases, with 8 bases between them. CDR3 DNA sequence: TGTGCCAGCAGCTTAGATTCGGCAGCCTACGAGCAGTACTTC. Translation: CASSLDSAAYEQYF.

V and J are TRBV7-2 and TRBJ2-3, with 8 bases fitting TRBD2. The CDR3 is made up of 14 amino acids. From germline, CDR1 is SGHTA and CDR2 FQGNSA. After removal of 7 bases from V and 3 bases from J, the junction contained 6 bases not matched to a gene. The CDR3 DNA reads TGTGCCAGCAAACCAGCGGGGGTTACAGATACGCAGTATTTT. Translation gives CASKPAGVTDTQYF.

The V gene is TRBV6-6, the J gene TRBJ1-1; 8 bases align to TRBD1. The CDR3 spans 14 residues. Losses at the gene ends were 3 bases for V and 1 base for J; bases not matched to a gene: 1. Germline CDR1 MNHNY, CDR2 SVGAGI (reference sequence). CDR3 protein: CASSYGQGNTEAFF. The DNA for the CDR3 is TGTGCCAGCAGTTATGGACAGGGGAACACTGAAGCTTTCTTT.

V and J are TRBV4-3 and TRBJ1-2; possibly TRBD1 for D (5 bases). This CDR3 comprises 14 residues. V gave up 5 bases and J gave up 6 bases, with 16 bases separating them. Germline lookup yields CDR1 LGHNA and CDR2 YSLEER. CDR3 sequence: CASSSQRGIDGYTF. The CDR3 DNA reads as TGCGCCAGCAGCTCACAGCGGGGCATCGATGGCTACACCTTC.

CDR3 in amino acids: CASSLDGVSTDTQYF. As DNA, the CDR3 is TGCGCCAGCAGCTTGGACGGCGTGAGCACAGATACGCAGTATTTT. V and J are TRBV5-1 and TRBJ2-3; D call uncertain. Germline loops: CDR1 SGHRS, CDR2 YFSETQ. The CDR3 length is 15 residues. The V and J ends lost 0 bases and 0 bases respectively, with 8 bases between them.

This clone was counted a few times. The rearrangement links TRBV5-1 to TRBJ2-3, with D perhaps TRBD2 (6 bases). V gave up 6 bases and J gave up 5 bases, with 13 bases separating them. This CDR3 is 13 amino acids long. Germline lookup yields CDR1 SGHRS and CDR2 YFSETQ. The CDR3 sequence is CASTMGGGDTQYF. The CDR3 DNA sequence: TGCGCCAGCACCATGGGAGGCGGAGATACGCAGTATTTT.

The V gene is TRBV6-1, the J gene TRBJ2-3; 10 bases match TRBD2. The CDR3 contains 17 residues. J lost 5 bases, V lost 2 bases, and 10 bases had no gene match. Germline CDR1 and CDR2: MNHNS and SASEGT. The CDR3 nucleotides are TGTGCCAGCAGTGAACCCCGGGGAGCGGGGGGGGTAGATACGCAGTATTTT. Protein: CASSEPRGAGGVDTQYF.

There are a few counts of this clone. Other DNA sequences in the sample encode the same CDR3. The rearrangement uses TRBV7-2 and TRBJ1-2, with TRBD1 matching over 9 bases. The junction had 5 bases not matched to a gene; V was cut back by 5 bases and J by 4 bases. The CDR3 covers 14 residues. Germline CDR1 SGHTA, CDR2 FQGNSA. In DNA form, the CDR3 reads TGTGCCAGCAGCCCAGACAGGGGGGCCTATGGCTACACCTTC. This encodes CASSPDRGAYGYTF.

This clone was seen more than once but under ten times. CDR3 bases: TGTGCCAGCAGAGAAGACGGGACACCTCCTTACGTTGAGCAGTTCTTC. Its translation: CASREDGTPPYVEQFF. This chain connects TRBV5-6 to TRBJ2-1, with a possible D match to TRBD1 (6 bases). CDR1 and CDR2 (germline): SGHDT, YYEEEE. The CDR3 sequence is 16 residues long. Trimming removed 5 bases at V and 9 bases at J, with 24 bases between.

This clone has a handful of counts. V usage is TRBV6-5 and J usage is TRBJ2-4; the D is unclear. This CDR3 comprises 15 residues. Trimming removed 6 bases from V and 0 bases from J, with 12 bases in between. Germline CDR1 and CDR2: MNHEY and SVGAGI. The CDR3: CASSSTSLAKNIQYF. The CDR3 coding sequence is TGTGCCAGCAGCTCAACCTCACTAGCCAAAAACATTCAGTACTTC.

The chain combines TRBV6-6 with TRBJ2-5; 8 bases line up with TRBD1. CDR1 is MNHNY and CDR2 is SVGAGI in the germline V gene (reference sequence). The CDR3 consists of 15 residues. Germline trimming cut 4 bases from V and 7 bases from J; bases unmatched to any gene: 11. DNA for the CDR3: TGTGCCAGCAGTTCCGGGACAGGTGGGATTGTGACCCAGTACTTC. Its protein product is CASSSGTGGIVTQYF.

By sample share, this clone is medium-sized. The gene calls are TRBV28 and TRBJ1-6; 8 bases agree with TRBD1. With 6 bases clipped from V and 4 bases from J, the junction kept 2 bases outside the gene matches. CDR1 is MDHEN, CDR2 SYDVKM, per germline. This CDR3 comprises 14 residues. The CDR3 loop reads CASSGQGYNSPLHF. The CDR3, as DNA: TGTGCCAGCAGCGGACAGGGATATAATTCACCCCTCCACTTT. Filled out from reference TRBV28 and TRBJ1-6, the complete variable domain reads DVKVTQSSRYLVKRTGEKVFLECVQDMDHENMFWYRQDPGLGLRLIYFSYDVKMKEKGDIPEGYSVSREKKERFSLILESASTNQTSMYLCASSGQGYNSPLHFGNGTRLTVT.

In its sample, this clone was seen a few times. This sequence joins TRBV7-2 and TRBJ1-1; TRBD1 agrees at 8 bases. Germline trimming cut 3 bases from V and 4 bases from J; bases unmatched to any gene: 1. Germline-derived CDR1 and CDR2 are SGHTA and FQGNSA. The CDR3 consists of 13 residues. In DNA form, the CDR3 reads TGTGCCAGCAGCTTTACAGGGGGCACTGAAGCTTTCTTT. Residues: CASSFTGGTEAFF. Filled out from reference TRBV7-2 and TRBJ1-1, the complete variable domain reads GAGVSQSPSNKVTEKGKDVELRCDPISGHTALYWYRQSLGQGLEFLIYFQGNSAPDKSGLPSDRFSAERTGGSVSTLTIQRTQQEDSAVYLCASSFTGGTEAFFGQGTRLTVV.

The chain combines TRBV25-1 with TRBJ2-7; TRBD2 is a possible D gene (7 bases). Germline V gives CDR1 MGHDK, CDR2 SYGVNS. V lost 3 bases, J lost 4 bases, and 19 bases lay in between. The CDR3 sequence is 16 residues long. CDR3 sequence: CASSEAGAKGGYEQYF. Here the CDR3 DNA reads TGTGCCAGCAGTGAGGCAGGGGCGAAGGGGGGGTACGAGCAGTACTTC.

This clone was seen only a few times. The V call is TRBV6-5, the J call TRBJ1-1; tentatively, D is TRBD1 (6 bases). The CDR3 contains 13 residues. Trimming cost V 2 bases and J 10 bases, with 14 bases left between them. CDR1 and CDR2 from the germline V gene are MNHEY and SVGAGI. CDR3 amino acids: CASSYRGQGGAFF. In DNA, the CDR3 is TGTGCCAGCAGTTACCGGGGGCAAGGGGGAGCTTTCTTT.